The 8 T cell receptor beta chains in this list originate from one sample, sequenced in a study of T cells in Graves' hyperthyroidism and ophthalmopathy (dated 2019 in TCRdb). Receptor amplification or capture employed multiplex PCR. Instrument used: Illumina HiSeq 2000. The TCR beta CDR3 regions were amplified from RNA transcripts. The TCR CDR3 was subjected to a first round of RT-PCR using the HTBI primer set and the Qiagen OneStep RT-PCR kit. TCRdb trimmed public reads at Q25 via fastp, called clones via MiXCR and kept in-frame beta chains. Rows with one shared CDR3 protein collapse into an entry with the most common genes and DNA. The sample includes 650,000 to 800,000 distinct CDR3 sequences, with 45% observed a single time. The ten top clones hold about 7.7% of the sample. Sequencing was done on a sample of peripheral blood or thyroid tissue (not recorded which). The receptors were gathered from an adult man with Graves' disease, either hyperthyroidism or ophthalmopathy (not recorded which).

This clonotype was detected only a few times. The chain carries TRBV11-1 and TRBJ1-1; 9 nucleotides match TRBD1. Losses at the gene ends were 1 base for V and 1 base for J; bases not matched to a gene: 4. CDR1 is SGHAT, CDR2 FQDESV, per germline (reference sequence). This CDR3 spans 16 amino acids. CDR3 in amino acids: CASSLDGDRANTEAFF. In nucleotides, the CDR3 is TGTGCCAGCAGCTTAGATGGGGACAGGGCGAACACTGAAGCTTTCTTT.

This clonotype was detected a few times. This chain links TRBV5-1 with TRBJ1-1; D is unclear. The CDR3 runs 13 residues. Trimming pared 3 bases from V and 1 base from J, leaving 7 bases between. Germline CDR1 reads SGHRS; CDR2 reads YFSETQ. CDR3 coding DNA: TGCGCCAGCAGCTCCCCCCCGAACACTGAAGCTTTCTTT. Translated: CASSSPPNTEAFF.

The J gene is TRBJ1-1, the V gene TRBV7-3, with TRBD1 identical over 7 bases. V shed 11 bases, J shed 4 bases, and the junction held 13 bases outside the gene matches. Germline assignment: CDR1 SGHTA and CDR2 FQGTGA. This CDR3 has 14 residues. The CDR3 nucleotides are TGTGCCTGGGGTAGACAGGGACCAAGCACTGAAGCTTTCTTT. Encoded protein: CAWGRQGPSTEAFF.

A note on this clonotype: One end of the junction does not line up with germline, which may come from a read error. The chain combines TRBV11-2 with TRBJ2-7, with D unclear. The germline V gene has CDR1 SGHAT and CDR2 FQNNGV. There are 14 residues in the CDR3. CDR3 protein: CASSFSPGAYEQHF. CDR3 bases: TGTGCCAGCAGCTTTTCTCCCGGCGCCTACGAGCAGCACTTC.

Concerning this clonotype: A much larger clone sits a single nucleotide away, making a read error possible. The chain has TRBV11-2 and TRBJ1-5, with unresolved D. Germline CDR1 SGHAT, CDR2 FQNNGV. The CDR3 has 15 residues. V lost 1 base and J lost 5, with 12 bases in between. The CDR3 DNA reads as TGTGCCAGCAGCTTAGTTCGTCCCCCCCATCAGCCCCAGCATTTT. This translates into CASSLVRPPHQPQHF.

At least ten counts were recorded for this clonotype. This rearrangement joins TRBV9 to TRBJ2-5; 7 bases map to TRBD2. V lost 3 bases, J lost 1 base, and 9 bases stayed unmatched. CDR1 and CDR2 (germline): SGDLS, YYNGEE. This CDR3 spans 16 amino acids. The CDR3 region is CASSAGMAGAQETQYF. The DNA for the CDR3 is TGTGCCAGCAGCGCCGGCATGGCGGGAGCCCAAGAGACCCAGTACTTC.

This clonotype was observed many times. One junction end disagrees with the germline gene, perhaps due to a read error. The chain links TRBV24-1 to TRBJ1-3; 7 nucleotides agree with TRBD1. There are 17 residues in the CDR3. Germline values: CDR1 KGHDR, CDR2 SFDVKD. The CDR3 is CASSEFNGTVRRNTIYF. The CDR3 DNA reads as TGTGCCTCCAGCGAGTTCAATGGGACAGTCAGGCGAAACACCATATATTTT.

The table lists this clonotype with a few counts. The rearrangement uses TRBV2 and TRBJ1-5; no reliable D call. The CDR3 has 17 amino acids. V was clipped by 6 bases and J by 3 bases, with 21 bases between them. Germline V gene lookup returns CDR1 SNHLY and CDR2 FYNNEI. This CDR3 is CASSLYIRTGLNQPQHF. The CDR3 DNA reads TGTGCCAGCAGCTTGTATATAAGGACCGGTCTCAATCAGCCCCAGCATTTT.